The entry below gives a single T cell receptor (beta chain) sequence along with its context. Its binding antigen is unknown. No base-level quality is on record; no much larger clone is a single base apart. The entry originates in a study of a mutant IDH1 vaccine in newly diagnosed glioma (dated by TCRdb to about 2021). Study-wide context: Patients received eight vaccinations in weeks 1, 3, 5, 7, 11, 15, 19 and 23, corresponding to visits V03 through V10. Of the roughly 32 patients who were treated, about 62% were male and around 40% were female, and the mean age was roughly 40 years. For exploratory analyses, about two dozen treated patients had longitudinal TCRB deep sequencing done wherever samples were available. Prior to enrollment, standard therapy consisting of radiotherapy alone, temozolomide alone, or radiochemotherapy with temozolomide had been administered to patients, with the combination being received by most patients. Peripheral blood samples were drawn at six visits, namely V03 (baseline), V05, V07, V10, V12 and V13. In the chemotherapy-containing groups, vaccination started alongside temozolomide cycles, whereas in patients who had radiotherapy alone it started 4-6 weeks after radiotherapy. The research as a whole found: Changes in the top peripheral T cell clonotypes picked up by TCRB sequencing did not appear to be linked to pseudoprogression. Immune responses induced by the vaccine were seen in about 93% of patients across multiple MHC alleles. It was noted by the authors that analyses of patient blood samples could not be reproduced owing to sample limitations. Availability determined which PBMC samples were chosen for TCRB deep sequencing.

The CDR3 contains 14 residues, cysteine and phenylalanine counted. Only CDR3 DNA is held: 42 bases, read in frame from base 1. At the junction V is shortened by 1 base and J by 3 bases, with 7 bases in between. The germline V gene (reference sequence) yields LNHNV for CDR1 and YYDKDF for CDR2. The method behind the library was the immunoSEQ multiplex PCR assay. Rearranged TCR beta chain sequences were amplified using the hsTCRB Kit according to the manufacturer's protocol. Sequencing of TCRB libraries was carried out on an Illumina MiSeq. For the original study's pipeline: Demultiplexing, trimming and gene mapping were performed with the kit vendor's proprietary platform. TCRdb re-hosts the immuneACCESS table, in-frame sequences only. Its copies lack some clones; in the studies checked, an unresolved V gene accounts for under half of them, and the cause for the rest is not known. The V and J calls and clone size were taken over from that table, and D and trimming were inferred from the DNA. This sample comprises tens of thousands of clones, around 90% of them detected only once. The top ten clonotypes cover more than 0.5% of the sample.

Reading the label with the study, this specimen's time point is: week 5, during vaccination. Each vaccine dose was 300 ug of a 20-mer mutant IDH1 peptide in Montanide, given subcutaneously with topical imiquimod. Newly diagnosed WHO grade 3 or 4 IDH1-mutant astrocytomas showing loss of nuclear ATRX were present in the donors. The samples were drawn from NOA16, a multicentre, single-arm, open-label phase I trial in Germany that tested a mutant IDH1 peptide vaccine in humans for the first time. The DNeasy Blood and Tissue Kit was used to extract genomic DNA from EDTA blood for TCRB sequencing. The sequencing used PBMCs, collected from a glioma patient whose treatment included an IDH1 peptide vaccine. The source of this sequence is a woman in her fifties or sixties with glioma. The chain is made from TRBV15 and TRBJ1-5; TRBD1 is perhaps the D gene, given 5 matching bases. The DNA sequence is as follows: TGTGCCACCAGCAGAGGACAGTCCAATCAGCCCCAGCATTTT. Translated, this gives CATSRGQSNQPQHF.